This T cell receptor beta chain stems from a study of type 1 regulatory T cells. Concerning this clonotype: The antigen remains undetermined.

General study points: Compared with non-Tr1 cells, Tr1 cells showed a narrower TCR repertoire.

TCRdb re-called the reads with MiXCR, one entry per CDR3 protein. The profile shows 65,000 to 80,000 distinct CDR3 sequences, under 25% of them singletons. Germline loops: CDR1 MNHEY, CDR2 SVGAGI. The CDR3 covers 12 residues. V dropped 5 bases and J dropped 4 bases, with 5 bases sitting between them. The clonotype was recovered from a human donor in good health. The chain combines TRBV6-5 with TRBJ2-2; D gene ambiguous. Sample: cultured type 1 regulatory T (Tr1) cells, either the whole culture or a sorted fraction (not recorded which). The CDR3 sequence is CASSTPTGELFF. As DNA, the CDR3 is TGTGCCAGCAGTACCCCCACCGGGGAGCTGTTTTTT.